These 15 T cell receptor beta chains came from one sample sequenced in a study of blood T cell repertoires in COVID-19 (TCRdb year 2020). Library method: the immunoSEQ multiplex PCR assay. TCRdb took this table from immuneACCESS and kept in-frame rearrangements with V and J called. Such tables lack part of the clones; where checked against another copy, unresolved V genes explain under half of the gap, and the rest is unexplained. This sample is represented by around 190,000 clones; more than 80% of them were singletons. The ten largest make up roughly 8.2% of the sample. The sample taken for sequencing was peripheral blood. Source of these receptors: an older woman with acute or convalescent COVID-19.

This chain links TRBV5-1 with TRBJ2-1; maybe TRBD2 (5 bases). V lost 7 bases and J 2 bases, leaving 13 bases between the germline ends. CDR1 and CDR2 from the germline V gene are SGHRS and YFSETQ. CDR3 length: 14 amino acids. The DNA for the CDR3 is TGCGCCAGCTCGAAGGACTCAACCTACAATGAGCAGTTCTTC. Its protein product is CASSKDSTYNEQFF. Based on the CDR3 plus reference TRBV5-1 and TRBJ2-1, the full variable domain is KAGVTQTPRYLIKTRGQQVTLSCSPISGHRSVSWYQQTPGQGLQFLFEYFSETQRNKGNFPGRFSGRQFSNSRSEMNVSTLELGDSALYLCASSKDSTYNEQFFGPGTRLTVL.

The chain has TRBV9 and TRBJ1-3; tentatively, D is TRBD1 (6 bases). V was cut by 3 bases and J by 2 bases, with 15 bases left in between. This CDR3 has 16 residues. CDR1 SGDLS and CDR2 YYNGEE come from the germline V gene. CDR3 DNA: TGTGCCAGCAGCGCACAGGGCTCGCGGGCTGGAAACACCATATATTTT. Residues: CASSAQGSRAGNTIYF.

The chain combines TRBV6-5 with TRBJ1-6; 7 bases line up with TRBD1. V was pared by 6 bases and J by 6 bases, with 8 bases of the junction left unmatched. The germline V gene encodes CDR1 MNHEY and CDR2 SVGAGI. This CDR3 spans 15 amino acids. The CDR3 here is CASSVRDRSNSPLHF. In DNA form, the CDR3 reads TGTGCCAGCAGCGTCCGGGACAGAAGTAATTCACCCCTCCACTTT.

The chain is built from TRBV7-3 and TRBJ2-1; 12 bases map to TRBD2. The trim removed 5 bases at V and 7 bases at J, leaving 9 bases unmatched. This CDR3 comprises 16 residues. Germline V gives CDR1 SGHTA, CDR2 FQGTGA. CDR3 in DNA: TGTGCCAGCAGCCGAACGACTAGCGGGGGACCTAATGAGCAGTTCTTC. Protein sequence: CASSRTTSGGPNEQFF.

The chain links TRBV23-1 to TRBJ2-7, with D tentatively TRBD1 (7 bases). TRBV23-1 is an ORF for which the function is uncertain. The ends were cut back, 0 bases at V and 3 bases at J, with 12 bases in the middle. The CDR3 extends over 15 amino acids. Here the CDR3 DNA reads TGCGCCAGCAGTCAATCGGAGGGGGCCGACTACGAGCAGTACTTC. As protein: CASSQSEGADYEQYF.

This chain links TRBV28 with TRBJ1-2; 9 bases are a match to TRBD1. Germline CDR1 reads MDHEN; CDR2 reads SYDVKM. V dropped 7 bases and J dropped 4; count of bases not matched to a gene: 10. This CDR3 has 15 residues. The CDR3 protein is CASNRPGQGFYGYTF. CDR3 nucleotides: TGTGCCAGCAACCGTCCGGGACAGGGTTTCTATGGCTACACCTTC.

The chain recombines TRBV6-6 with TRBJ1-1, with TRBD1 identical over 7 bases. Per the germline V gene, CDR1 is MNHNY and CDR2 is SVGAGI (reference sequence). This CDR3 has 13 amino acids. The ends lost 5 bases at V and 1 base at J; junction bases unmatched: 1. The CDR3 is CASSGQANTEAFF. The CDR3 coding sequence is TGTGCCAGCAGTGGACAGGCGAACACTGAAGCTTTCTTT.

The rearrangement links TRBV3-1 (or the pseudogene TRBV3-2) to TRBJ1-1; possibly TRBD1 for D (5 bases). Germline V gives CDR1 LGHDT, CDR2 YNNKEL (reference sequence). Trimming removed 4 bases at V and 0 bases at J, with 21 bases between. This CDR3 spans 18 amino acids. As DNA, the CDR3 is TGTGCCAGCAGCCCGGACCGGGGGGGGATCGGGATGAACACTGAAGCTTTCTTT. Protein product: CASSPDRGGIGMNTEAFF.

The chain employs TRBV7-9 and TRBJ2-2; 11 bases are a match to TRBD2. Germline V gene sequence: CDR1 SEHNR, CDR2 FQNEAQ (reference sequence). V lost 4 bases to trimming and J lost 4 bases; unmatched junction nucleotides: 2. The CDR3 extends over 15 amino acids. This CDR3 is CASSWGTSGTGELFF. DNA of the CDR3: TGTGCCAGCAGCTGGGGGACTAGCGGCACCGGGGAGCTGTTTTTT. Variable domain in full (rest from reference TRBV7-9 and TRBJ2-2): DTGVSQNPRHKITKRGQNVTFRCDPISEHNRLYWYRQTLGQGPEFLTYFQNEAQLEKSRLLSDRFSAERPKGSFSTLEIQRTEQGDSAMYLCASSWGTSGTGELFFGEGSRLTVL.

This clone was counted a few times. V is TRBV7-2 and J is TRBJ1-1; 8 nucleotides align to TRBD1. The CDR3 is 14 amino acids. With V trimmed by 3 bases and J by 5 bases, 5 bases remained unmatched. Germline V gene lookup returns CDR1 SGHTA and CDR2 FQGNSA. The CDR3 spells CASSFDRGGTEAFF. For the CDR3, the DNA is TGTGCCAGCAGCTTCGACAGGGGAGGTACTGAAGCTTTCTTT.

The chain uses TRBV14 and TRBJ1-2, with D uncertain. Trimming removed 0 bases at V and 4 bases at J, with 9 bases between. Germline V gene lookup returns CDR1 SGHDN and CDR2 FVKESK. The CDR3 is 14 amino acids. The CDR3 sequence is CASSQDQVAYGYTF. The CDR3 nucleotides are TGTGCCAGCAGCCAAGATCAGGTGGCCTATGGCTACACCTTC.

The gene calls are TRBV6-5 and TRBJ2-3, with 11 bases lining up with TRBD2. The length of the CDR3 is 16 residues. Looked up from germline, CDR1 is MNHEY and CDR2 is SVGAGI. J was trimmed by 4 bases and V by 4 bases; bases with no gene match: 7. DNA of the CDR3: TGTGCCAGCAGTTCCCCTACTAGCGGGAGCCCAGATACGCAGTATTTT. Its translation is CASSSPTSGSPDTQYF.

The rearrangement joins TRBV6-5 to TRBJ1-1; TRBD1 agrees at 9 bases. V lost 1 base and J lost 9; bases outside the gene matches: 12. In germline, CDR1 is MNHEY, CDR2 SVGAGI. The CDR3 has 16 residues. The CDR3 nucleotides read TGTGCCAGCAGTTACTACCTCGGGACAGGGTTGGCTAAAGCTTTCTTT. Protein: CASSYYLGTGLAKAFF.

This chain joins TRBV6-5 and TRBJ2-1; 7 positions agree with TRBD1. The length of the CDR3 is 14 residues. The V segment lost 9 bases and the J segment 9 bases; nucleotides outside the gene matches: 14. CDR1 and CDR2 from the germline V gene are MNHEY and SVGAGI. CDR3 loop: CASTLRLPGGEQFF. In DNA form, the CDR3 reads TGTGCCAGTACTCTCAGGCTTCCAGGGGGTGAGCAGTTCTTC.

The chain uses TRBV3-1 (or the pseudogene TRBV3-2) and TRBJ2-1; 13 bases match TRBD2. The CDR3 totals 17 residues. Per germline, CDR1 LGHDT and CDR2 YNNKEL (reference sequence). Trimming cost V 5 bases and J 8 bases; bases outside gene matches: 12. DNA for the CDR3: TGTGCCAGCAGCTTCAGGCGACTAGCGGGAGGAATCGATGAGCAGTTCTTC. This gives the protein CASSFRRLAGGIDEQFF.